This T cell receptor (beta chain) was sequenced during a study of cytomegalovirus exposure and HLA in healthy donors. Study-wide findings and caveats: Most TCR sequences showed up rarely, but some public TCRs showed up in many donors. Among TCR beta chains, those listed as cytomegalovirus-associated numbered approximately 150.

Primers for the PCR totalled 60 Vbeta and 13 Jbeta. Sequenced by immunoSEQ multiplex PCR; TCRdb stores in-frame clones only, minus some. The sample includes about 180,000 clones, less than 90% of them seen just once. Germline loops: CDR1 SGHVS, CDR2 FNYEAQ. CDR3 length equals 17 residues. V lost 2 bases to trimming and J lost 7 bases; unmatched junction nucleotides: 7. On this clone: Its antigen is unknown.

This TCR was sampled from a boy between 2 and 10 years old in good health and CMV-seronegative. V and J are TRBV7-6 and TRBJ2-2, with TRBD2 matching 13 bases. What was sequenced was PBMCs. The CDR3: CASSLRTSGSGVGELFF. The CDR3 coding sequence is TGTGCCAGCAGCTTACGGACTAGCGGGAGTGGAGTCGGGGAGCTGTTTTTT.